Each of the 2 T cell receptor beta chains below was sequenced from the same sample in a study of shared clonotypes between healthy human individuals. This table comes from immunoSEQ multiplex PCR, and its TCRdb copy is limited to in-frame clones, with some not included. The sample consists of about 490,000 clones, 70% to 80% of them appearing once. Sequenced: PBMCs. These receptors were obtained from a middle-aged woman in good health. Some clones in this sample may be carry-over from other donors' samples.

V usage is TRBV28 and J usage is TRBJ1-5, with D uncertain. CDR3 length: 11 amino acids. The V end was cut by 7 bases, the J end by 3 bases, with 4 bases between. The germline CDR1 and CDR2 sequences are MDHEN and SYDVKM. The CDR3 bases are TGTGCCAGCAATCACAATCAGCCCCAGCATTTT. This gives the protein CASNHNQPQHF.

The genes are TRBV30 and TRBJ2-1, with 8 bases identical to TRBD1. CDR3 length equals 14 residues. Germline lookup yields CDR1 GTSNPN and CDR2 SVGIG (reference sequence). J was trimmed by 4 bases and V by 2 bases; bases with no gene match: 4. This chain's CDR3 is CAWSTGTGYNEQFF. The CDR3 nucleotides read TGTGCCTGGAGTACCGGGACAGGTTACAATGAGCAGTTCTTC. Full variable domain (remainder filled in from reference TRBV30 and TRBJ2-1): SQTIHQWPATLVQPVGSPLSLECTVEGTSNPNLYWYRQAAGRGLQLLFYSVGIGQISSEVPQNLSASRPQDRQFILSSKKLLLSDSGFYLCAWSTGTGYNEQFFGPGTRLTVL.